The sequence of this TCR beta chain was determined in a study of blood T cells in healthy people across ages. The CDR3 covers 16 residues. Germline trimming cut 3 bases from V and 5 bases from J; bases unmatched to any gene: 12. CDR1 and CDR2 (germline): MDHEN, SYDVKM. Next came a second PCR, run for about 7 to 11 cycles, which used a sample-barcoded 5' primer along with a J-beta primer mix. TCRdb re-derived calls from the 5' RACE reads in MiXCR, one entry per CDR3 protein. The data hold around 400,000 distinct CDR3 sequences, with approximately 52% observed a single time. This receptor was obtained from a man in his 60s in good health. The V call is TRBV28, the J call TRBJ2-5, with 7 bases that match TRBD2. The sequenced sample was blood. CDR3 sequence: CASSLGEAGRQETQYF. DNA of the CDR3: TGTGCCAGCAGTTTGGGGGAAGCGGGAAGGCAGGAGACCCAGTACTTC. The full variable domain, completed using reference TRBV28 and TRBJ2-5, is DVKVTQSSRYLVKRTGEKVFLECVQDMDHENMFWYRQDPGLGLRLIYFSYDVKMKEKGDIPEGYSVSREKKERFSLILESASTNQTSMYLCASSLGEAGRQETQYFGPGTRLLVL.